The 16 T cell receptor beta chains below all came from one sample that was sequenced in a study of T cells expressing NK-cell markers. TCRdb re-analyzed the 5' RACE reads; it lists each CDR3 protein once, without DNA. The sample's table shows around 550,000 distinct CDR3 sequences. Sequencing used blood T cells: a sorted CD56 or NKG2C T cell subset, CD4+ or CD8+ T cells, or bulk PBMC T cells (not recorded which). The receptors stem from a man between 18 and 29 years old in good health.

The chain recombines TRBV11-1 with TRBJ2-6; TCRdb proposes TRBD1, but this gene call is untestable without DNA. Germline V gene data show CDR1 as SGHAT and CDR2 as FQDESV (reference sequence). The CDR3 has 18 amino acids. The CDR3 is CASSFAGTGTSGANVLTF.

This rearrangement joins TRBV7-8 to TRBJ2-2; the TRBD1 assignment by TCRdb is unverifiable without DNA. CDR1 SGHVS and CDR2 FQNEAQ come from the germline V gene. The CDR3 spans 15 residues. CDR3 amino acids: CASSPLRTATGELFF.

The chain combines TRBV7-7 with TRBJ2-1; checking the TCRdb D call of TRBD2 is not possible without DNA. CDR1 SSHAT and CDR2 FNYEAQ come from the germline V gene (reference sequence). The CDR3 runs 17 residues. Here the CDR3 reads CASSLELAGSGFNEQFF. The whole variable domain, filled in from reference TRBV7-7 and TRBJ2-1, reads GAGVSQSPRYKVTKRGQDVTLRCDPISSHATLYWYQQALGQGPEFLTYFNYEAQPDKSGLPSDRFSAERPEGSISTLTIQRTEQRDSAMYRCASSLELAGSGFNEQFFGPGTRLTVL.

The V and J genes are TRBV20-1 and TRBJ2-1; no DNA is available, so the TRBD1 call from TCRdb remains unchecked. The CDR3 covers 16 residues. The germline V gene encodes CDR1 DFQATT and CDR2 SNEGSKA (reference sequence). The CDR3 is CSARLPGTGGHNEQFF.

V gene TRBV4-2 combines with J gene TRBJ1-5. From germline, CDR1 is LGHNA and CDR2 YNFKEQ. CDR3 length equals 15 residues. CDR3 protein: CASSQPEGRGQPQHF.

This chain joins TRBV15 and TRBJ2-3. Germline-derived CDR1 and CDR2 are LNHNV and YYDKDF (reference sequence). The CDR3 has 13 amino acids. This CDR3 is CATSSPFTDTQYF.

The chain links TRBV7-9 to TRBJ2-1; TCRdb selects TRBD1, and the lack of DNA leaves this call unchecked. CDR1 is SEHNR, CDR2 FQNEAQ, per germline (reference sequence). This CDR3 is 15 amino acids long. The CDR3 spells CASSMGRGRDNEQFF.

The chain joins TRBV5-1 to TRBJ2-1; TCRdb's D call of TRBD2 is untestable without DNA. Germline-derived CDR1 and CDR2 are SGHRS and YFSETQ. CDR3 length: 14 residues. Here the CDR3 reads CASSAGTSGPEGFF.

The V and J genes are TRBV4-3 and TRBJ2-7. The CDR3 totals 14 residues. Germline V gene data show CDR1 as LGHNA and CDR2 as YSLEER. CDR3: CASSQDSQTNEQYF.

The chain is built from TRBV12-3 or TRBV12-4 and TRBJ2-2; the TCRdb call, TRBD1, lacks DNA for checking. The CDR3 is made up of 16 amino acids. This CDR3 reads CASSPGTDANTGELFF.

CDR3 amino acids: CASRLRLAGDETDTQYF. The chain couples TRBV2 to TRBJ2-3; the D call from TCRdb, TRBD2, cannot be confirmed without DNA. Germline CDR1 SNHLY, CDR2 FYNNEI. The CDR3 is 17 amino acids.

CDR3 region: CASSPLNRVGETQYF. The gene calls are TRBV28 and TRBJ2-5; there is no DNA to check the TCRdb D call of TRBD1. This CDR3 is built from 15 residues. Germline V CDR1 and CDR2: MDHEN, SYDVKM.

The J gene is TRBJ2-7, the V gene TRBV5-1; TCRdb's D gene call, TRBD2, goes unchecked for lack of DNA. CDR1 is SGHRS, CDR2 YFSETQ, per germline. This CDR3 is built from 15 residues. The CDR3 is CASSLVDAAGYEQYF.

V is TRBV20-1 and J is TRBJ2-5; lacking DNA, the TRBD2 call made by TCRdb goes unchecked. This CDR3 contains 14 residues. The germline CDR1 and CDR2 sequences are DFQATT and SNEGSKA (reference sequence). This chain's CDR3 is CSATLKAGSSPQYF.

The chain joins TRBV27 to TRBJ2-3; TCRdb outputs TRBD1, but without DNA this stays unchecked. This CDR3 has 15 amino acids. CDR1 MNHEY and CDR2 SMNVEV come from the germline V gene (reference sequence). CDR3 amino acids: CASSPGTGRGDTQYF.

The genes are TRBV5-1 and TRBJ2-5; TCRdb's D call of TRBD1 is untestable without DNA. Germline values: CDR1 SGHRS, CDR2 YFSETQ. This CDR3 is built from 12 residues. The CDR3: CASRGVKETQYF.